Presented here are 16 T cell receptor beta chains from one specimen sequenced in a study of cytomegalovirus exposure and HLA in healthy donors (dated by TCRdb to about 2017). The library relied on the immunoSEQ multiplex PCR assay. The multiplex PCR relied on a mix of 60 forward primers for TCR Vbeta segments and 13 reverse primers for TCR Jbeta segments. Imported from immuneACCESS, the table was reduced by TCRdb to in-frame sequences with V and J called. These copies leave out some clones; in studies compared against another copy, an unresolved V gene accounts for under half, and the cause of the remainder is not known. A total of 160,000 or so clones appear in this sample, roughly four fifths of them only once. Roughly 4.9% of the sample is held by the ten biggest clonotypes. Sequencing was performed on PBMCs. These receptors were taken from a woman under 30 in good health and CMV-seropositive.

The chain combines TRBV7-9 with TRBJ2-3; no definite D call. CDR1 is SEHNR, CDR2 FQNEAQ, per germline (reference sequence). Between the trimmed V and J ends, which lost 3 bases and 1 base, there was a span of 5 bases. The CDR3 totals 13 residues. The CDR3 DNA reads TGTGCCAGCAGCTTTAGCCGCACAGATACGCAGTATTTT. Translation: CASSFSRTDTQYF.

This clone showed up just a few times. The chain is built from TRBV27 and TRBJ2-7; D gene ambiguous. The V end was cut by 2 bases, the J end by 4 bases, with 9 bases between. This CDR3 has 13 amino acids. Germline V gene data show CDR1 as MNHEY and CDR2 as SMNVEV (reference sequence). The CDR3 loop is CASSLNREYEQYF. CDR3 DNA: TGTGCCAGCAGTTTAAACCGAGAGTACGAGCAGTACTTC.

The CDR3 protein is CASSPGQFQETQYF. The CDR3 DNA sequence: TGTGCCAGCAGCCCCGGACAGTTCCAAGAGACCCAGTACTTC. The rearrangement joins TRBV11-2 to TRBJ2-5, with D possibly matching TRBD1 (6 bases). Per germline, CDR1 SGHAT and CDR2 FQNNGV. CDR3 length equals 14 residues. V lost 5 bases to trimming and J lost 1 base, with 11 bases between them.

The chain has TRBV27 and TRBJ2-7, with TRBD1 matching 10 bases. V lost 5 bases to trimming and J lost 2 bases; unmatched junction nucleotides: 24. This CDR3 is 21 amino acids long. The V gene's germline CDR1 is MNHEY and CDR2 SMNVEV (reference sequence). Written as DNA, the CDR3 is TGTGCCAGCAGTCCACGAGGGGTGGGACAGGGGTTTCGGGTCGGGCCCTACGAGCAGTACTTC. Translation gives CASSPRGVGQGFRVGPYEQYF.

J is TRBJ1-2 and V is TRBV14; 10 nucleotides line up with TRBD1. Germline CDR1 reads SGHDN; CDR2 reads FVKESK. The length of the CDR3 is 13 residues. V lost 6 bases, J lost 6 bases, and 4 bases stayed unmatched. The CDR3 region has the DNA TGTGCCAGCAGACCTGGGACAGGGGATGGCTACACCTTC. It is translated as CASRPGTGDGYTF.

The rearrangement joins TRBV7-6 to TRBJ2-5; D is uncertain. CDR1 is SGHVS, CDR2 FNYEAQ, per germline. Trimming stripped 5 bases from V and 2 bases from J, with 12 bases between. The CDR3 is 14 amino acids. The CDR3 protein is CASSPLASQETQYF. In DNA form, the CDR3 reads TGTGCCAGCAGCCCCCTGGCTAGTCAAGAGACCCAGTACTTC.

The chain recombines TRBV28 with TRBJ2-1, with a weak D call TRBD2 (5 bases). This CDR3 is built from 14 residues. The germline gives CDR1 MDHEN, CDR2 SYDVKM. Trimming shortened V by 3 bases and J by 12 bases, and 18 bases separated the two germline ends. Here the CDR3 reads CASSFILGSRGQFF. Written as DNA, the CDR3 is TGTGCCAGCAGTTTCATTCTGGGGTCCCGGGGGCAGTTCTTC.

This clone was seen a few times. This chain's CDR3 is CASSLPQVGGTDTQYF. The CDR3 DNA reads TGTGCCAGCAGCTTGCCCCAGGTGGGGGGGACAGATACGCAGTATTTT. This chain links TRBV7-9 with TRBJ2-3; TRBD2 aligns across 7 bases. The J segment lost 3 bases and the V segment lost 3 bases, leaving 9 bases of the junction unmatched. Germline CDR1 is SEHNR and CDR2 is FQNEAQ (reference sequence). CDR3 length equals 16 residues. Full variable domain (rest looked up from reference TRBV7-9 and TRBJ2-3): DTGVSQNPRHKITKRGQNVTFRCDPISEHNRLYWYRQTLGQGPEFLTYFQNEAQLEKSRLLSDRFSAERPKGSFSTLEIQRTEQGDSAMYLCASSLPQVGGTDTQYFGPGTRLTVL.

The chain carries TRBV15 and TRBJ2-7; 10 bases align to TRBD2. CDR3 length: 13 amino acids. Germline V gene data show CDR1 as LNHNV and CDR2 as YYDKDF (reference sequence). Losses at the gene ends were 6 bases for V and 2 bases for J; bases not matched to a gene: 1. The CDR3 nucleotides read TGTGCCACCAGAAGCGGGGGGGCCTACGAGCAGTACTTC. Protein product: CATRSGGAYEQYF.

This clone was seen more than once but under ten times. The chain employs TRBV28 and TRBJ1-4; TRBD1 agrees at 7 bases. Looked up from germline, CDR1 is MDHEN and CDR2 is SYDVKM. The CDR3 loop spans 14 amino acids. Trimming took 6 bases from V and 4 from J; bases not matched to a gene: 5. CDR3 coding DNA: TGTGCCAGCAGACGCCGGGACAGTAATGAAAAACTGTTTTTT. Its translation is CASRRRDSNEKLFF.

This chain joins TRBV12-5 and TRBJ2-1; a possible D gene is TRBD1 (5 bases). CDR3 length: 16 residues. Looked up from germline, CDR1 is LGHNT and CDR2 is FRNRAP. Trimming took 7 bases from V and 1 from J, leaving 17 bases between them. In DNA form, the CDR3 reads TGTGCTAGTGCACCCCGACCAGGGTTTTCCTACAATGAGCAGTTCTTC. Residues: CASAPRPGFSYNEQFF.

This rearrangement joins TRBV5-4 to TRBJ2-7, with D perhaps matching TRBD2 (7 bases). This CDR3 is built from 16 residues. Trimming pared 4 bases from V and 1 base from J, leaving 18 bases between. The germline V gene has CDR1 SGHNT and CDR2 YYREEE (reference sequence). The CDR3 bases are TGTGCCAGCAGCGGGGGGGGGCAGGGCCATTCCTACGAGCAGTACTTC. Protein product: CASSGGGQGHSYEQYF. Full variable domain (remainder filled in from reference TRBV5-4 and TRBJ2-7): ETGVTQSPTHLIKTRGQQVTLRCSSQSGHNTVSWYQQALGQGPQFIFQYYREEENGRGNFPPRFSGLQFPNYSSELNVNALELDDSALYLCASSGGGQGHSYEQYFGPGTRLTVT.

The chain carries TRBV11-3 and TRBJ2-7; D unresolved. Germline-derived CDR1 and CDR2 are SGHNT and YENEEA. This CDR3 has 13 residues. The V end was cut by 11 bases, the J end by 2 bases, with 16 bases between. This chain's CDR3 is CASPPGWAYEQYF. CDR3 coding DNA: TGTGCCTCGCCCCCGGGTTGGGCCTACGAGCAGTACTTC.

This clone was recorded a few times. The rearrangement uses TRBV4-3 and TRBJ2-7; TRBD1 agrees at 8 bases. With 0 bases clipped from V and 0 bases from J, the junction kept 4 bases outside the gene matches. CDR1 and CDR2 (germline): LGHNA, YSLEER. This CDR3 is 16 amino acids long. The CDR3 spells CASSQEAGGTSYEQYF. CDR3 nucleotides: TGCGCCAGCAGCCAAGAGGCAGGGGGCACCTCCTACGAGCAGTACTTC.

This chain links TRBV7-9 with TRBJ2-2; maybe TRBD1 (6 bases). Germline V gene sequence: CDR1 SEHNR, CDR2 FQNEAQ (reference sequence). Trimming removed 5 bases at V and 5 bases at J, with 21 bases between. The CDR3 has 17 amino acids. CDR3 bases: TGTGCCAGCAGCCCCCCCCGCGTGGGGGCCTCAACCGGGGAGCTGTTTTTT. It specifies CASSPPRVGASTGELFF.

The rearrangement joins TRBV5-6 to TRBJ1-2; a possible D gene is TRBD1 (6 bases). The CDR3 extends over 14 amino acids. The germline V gene encodes CDR1 SGHDT and CDR2 YYEEEE. V lost 2 bases to trimming and J lost 6 bases, with 14 bases between them. The CDR3 DNA is TGTGCCAGCAGCTTACAGGGTTTCCGTAATGGCTACACCTTC. Protein: CASSLQGFRNGYTF. Filled out from reference TRBV5-6 and TRBJ1-2, the complete variable domain reads DAGVTQSPTHLIKTRGQQVTLRCSPKSGHDTVSWYQQALGQGPQFIFQYYEEEERQRGNFPDRFSGHQFPNYSSELNVNALLLGDSALYLCASSLQGFRNGYTFGSGTRLTVV.